Each of the 29 T cell receptor beta chains below was sequenced from the same sample in a study of blood T cells in healthy people across ages (dated by TCRdb to between 2014 and 2016). The library was obtained by 5' RACE. TCRdb shows the sequencer as Illumina HiSeq 2500. A second PCR of about 7 to 12 cycles was performed with a sample-barcoded 5' primer and a J-beta primer mix. TCRdb took the public reads, trimmed them with fastp at Q25, ran MiXCR for clone calling and kept in-frame beta chains. Rows matching on CDR3 protein sequence are summarized as one entry with the most common DNA and genes. This sample has hundreds of thousands of distinct CDR3 sequences in its table, and nearly 25% of those were observed once. In total, the top ten clones hold roughly 9.4% of the sample. Another study also made use of these data, one on T cells of mothers and their children.

Sample: blood. Every receptor here comes from a boy under 18 in good health.

The chain joins TRBV6-4 to TRBJ2-3; D may be TRBD2 (6 bases). This CDR3 is 14 amino acids long. Trimming took off 4 bases at V and 3 bases at J, with 11 bases between the two ends. Germline V gives CDR1 MRHNA, CDR2 SNTAGT. The DNA for the CDR3 is TGTGCCAGCAGTGCTGTCGGGGGAACAGATACGCAGTATTTT. This sequence encodes CASSAVGGTDTQYF.

CDR3 in amino acids: CASSQTTGSGYTF. The CDR3 bases are TGTGCCAGCAGCCAGACGACAGGGAGTGGCTACACCTTC. This chain links TRBV7-9 with TRBJ1-2; 7 bases fit TRBD1. Germline CDR1 and CDR2: SEHNR and FQNEAQ (reference sequence). The junction had 7 bases not matched to a gene; V was cut back by 5 bases and J by 7 bases. This CDR3 region has 13 residues.

A few counts support this clonotype. This chain joins TRBV2 and TRBJ1-4; D gene uncertain. Germline V lookup: CDR1 SNHLY, CDR2 FYNNEI. This CDR3 contains 16 residues. Trimming took off 6 bases at V and 1 base at J, with 15 bases between the two ends. This CDR3 reads CASRPHLGLTNEKLFF. The CDR3 DNA sequence: TGTGCCAGCAGGCCCCATTTAGGGCTAACTAATGAAAAACTGTTTTTT. The whole variable domain, remainder taken from reference TRBV2 and TRBJ1-4, is EPEVTQTPSHQVTQMGQEVILRCVPISNHLYFYWYRQILGQKVEFLVSFYNNEISEKSEIFDDQFSVERPDGSNFTLKIRSTKLEDSAMYFCASRPHLGLTNEKLFFGSGTQLSVL.

This clonotype was observed a handful of times. J is TRBJ2-5 and V is TRBV7-2, with a weak D call TRBD2 (5 bases). V dropped 1 base and J dropped 2 bases, with 11 bases sitting between them. The V gene's germline CDR1 is SGHTA and CDR2 FQGNSA. The CDR3 loop spans 15 amino acids. This CDR3 reads CASSLVGGSQETQYF. The CDR3, as DNA: TGTGCCAGCAGCTTAGTGGGCGGGTCGCAAGAGACCCAGTACTTC.

This chain connects TRBV28 to TRBJ2-1; 16 bases align to TRBD2. Germline V gene data show CDR1 as MDHEN and CDR2 as SYDVKM. With 4 bases clipped from V and 8 bases from J, the junction kept 8 bases outside the gene matches. The CDR3 is 17 amino acids. CDR3 in amino acids: CASSWGLAGGLGDEQFF. For the CDR3, the DNA is TGTGCCAGCAGTTGGGGACTAGCGGGGGGGCTTGGGGATGAGCAGTTCTTC. The full variable domain, rest sourced from reference TRBV28 and TRBJ2-1, is DVKVTQSSRYLVKRTGEKVFLECVQDMDHENMFWYRQDPGLGLRLIYFSYDVKMKEKGDIPEGYSVSREKKERFSLILESASTNQTSMYLCASSWGLAGGLGDEQFFGPGTRLTVL.

The chain joins TRBV5-1 to TRBJ2-7; D perhaps matches TRBD1 (5 bases). Germline V gene sequence: CDR1 SGHRS, CDR2 YFSETQ. The CDR3 has 14 residues. V was shortened by 4 bases and J by 3 bases, with 14 bases between the two germline ends. This CDR3 reads CASSPTVLIYEQYF. The CDR3 DNA sequence: TGCGCCAGCAGCCCGACAGTTCTTATCTACGAGCAGTACTTC.

V gene TRBV2 combines with J gene TRBJ2-7; D tentatively fits TRBD1 or TRBD2 (6 bases each). Germline V CDR1 and CDR2: SNHLY, FYNNEI. Deletions cut 6 bases from V and 0 bases from J, with 15 bases between. This CDR3 has 15 amino acids. The CDR3 spells CASSAGHPSSYEQYF. CDR3 nucleotides: TGTGCCAGCAGCGCGGGACATCCAAGCTCCTACGAGCAGTACTTC.

The genes are TRBV7-2 and TRBJ2-5; 8 nucleotides line up with TRBD1. The CDR3 loop spans 15 amino acids. V lost 5 bases, J lost 1 base, and 6 bases stayed unmatched. From germline, CDR1 is SGHTA and CDR2 FQGNSA. This chain's CDR3 is CASSADRVGQETQYF. The CDR3 DNA reads as TGTGCCAGCAGCGCGGACAGGGTGGGCCAAGAGACCCAGTACTTC. Combining the CDR3 with reference TRBV7-2 and TRBJ2-5 gives the whole variable domain GAGVSQSPSNKVTEKGKDVELRCDPISGHTALYWYRQSLGQGLEFLIYFQGNSAPDKSGLPSDRFSAERTGGSVSTLTIQRTQQEDSAVYLCASSADRVGQETQYFGPGTRLLVL.

This clonotype was seen more than once but under ten times. The rearrangement links TRBV7-9 to TRBJ2-5, with D tentatively TRBD1 (5 bases). The germline CDR1 and CDR2 sequences are SEHNR and FQNEAQ (reference sequence). The V and J ends lost 2 bases and 3 bases respectively, with 13 bases between them. The CDR3 totals 15 residues. CDR3 protein: CASSLLGAAEETQYF. The CDR3, as DNA: TGTGCCAGCAGCTTACTTGGGGCAGCTGAAGAGACCCAGTACTTC.

The CDR3 bases are TGCGCCAGCAGCTCTTACTCCGGAGGGGGGTTAAACACTGAAGCTTTCTTT. Its protein product is CASSSYSGGGLNTEAFF. V usage is TRBV5-1 and J usage is TRBJ1-1; TRBD1 might be the D (6 bases). Trimming removed 3 bases at V and 2 bases at J, with 20 bases between. The CDR3 has 17 residues. Germline assignment: CDR1 SGHRS and CDR2 YFSETQ.

This clonotype was counted many times. The rearrangement joins TRBV11-2 to TRBJ2-5, with D possibly being TRBD2 (5 bases). The V gene's germline CDR1 is SGHAT and CDR2 FQNNGV. This CDR3 spans 14 amino acids. V dropped 5 bases and J dropped 7 bases, with 17 bases sitting between them. The CDR3 loop is CASSKQPAGGTQYF. The CDR3 DNA is TGTGCCAGCAGCAAACAGCCGGCGGGCGGGACCCAGTACTTC.

This clonotype was seen ten or more times. The rearrangement joins TRBV7-2 to TRBJ2-3; D is possibly TRBD2 (6 bases). The germline V gene has CDR1 SGHTA and CDR2 FQGNSA. Trimming took off 5 bases at V and 0 bases at J, with 9 bases between the two ends. The CDR3 runs 14 residues. Here the CDR3 reads CASSRDLSTDTQYF. In DNA form, the CDR3 reads TGTGCCAGCAGCCGGGACTTGAGCACAGATACGCAGTATTTT.

Worth noting for this clonotype: The DNA is left out, because the CDR3 cannot be placed on it with certainty; the CDR3 is given as TCRdb lists it. The chain employs TRBV28 and TRBJ2-4; the table's TRBD2 call for D was not verified on the DNA. The CDR3 spans 19 residues, counting both ends. Germline CDR1 reads MDHEN; CDR2 reads SYDVKM. Here the CDR3 reads CASSLSFFVLAGAKNIQYF.

The V and J genes are TRBV28 and TRBJ2-4; 7 bases fit TRBD1. There are 14 residues in the CDR3. CDR1 MDHEN and CDR2 SYDVKM come from the germline V gene. V lost 4 bases to trimming and J lost 9 bases; unmatched junction nucleotides: 9. CDR3 coding DNA: TGTGCCAGCAGTTCGCGGACAGGTCACGGCATTCAGTACTTC. Translated, it gives CASSSRTGHGIQYF.

In its sample, this clonotype was seen a few times. J is TRBJ2-5 and V is TRBV29-1; TRBD2 aligns across 16 bases. After removal of 6 bases from V and 10 bases from J, the junction contained 8 bases not matched to a gene. This CDR3 is 14 amino acids long. Germline CDR1 and CDR2: SQVTM and ANQGSEA. The CDR3 DNA reads TGCAGCGTGGGGACTAGCGGGAGGGCCCCGAACCAGTACTTC. Its translation is CSVGTSGRAPNQYF.

The chain links TRBV5-1 to TRBJ2-2; no firm D call. The CDR3 is made up of 14 amino acids. CDR1 is SGHRS and CDR2 is YFSETQ in the germline V gene. V was shortened by 0 bases and J by 4 bases, with 7 bases between the two germline ends. The CDR3 DNA reads TGCGCCAGCAGCTTGGACAGAACCACCGGGGAGCTGTTTTTT. Translation: CASSLDRTTGELFF.

The V gene is TRBV5-6, the J gene TRBJ1-5, with D unresolved. The V and J ends lost 2 bases and 0 bases respectively, with 9 bases between them. CDR1 SGHDT and CDR2 YYEEEE come from the germline V gene. This CDR3 contains 15 residues. CDR3 nucleotide sequence: TGTGCCAGCAGCTTTTTGGGCGATAGCAATCAGCCCCAGCATTTT. It translates to CASSFLGDSNQPQHF.

Ten or more counts support this clonotype. One end of the junction fails to match germline, which may point to a read error. The chain employs TRBV4-1 and TRBJ1-4; tentative D call: TRBD1 (6 bases). There are 13 residues in the CDR3. Per the germline V gene, CDR1 is MGHRA and CDR2 is YSYEKL. The CDR3 spells CASSLLGGEKLFF. CDR3 nucleotide sequence: TGTGCCAGCAGCTTATTAGGGGGTGAAAAACTGTTTTTT.

The genes are TRBV7-2 and TRBJ2-1; D not resolved. Germline CDR1 and CDR2: SGHTA and FQGNSA. The CDR3 runs to 15 residues. V was cut by 2 bases and J by 4 bases, with 12 bases left in between. CDR3 sequence: CASSLIRTVYNEQFF. In nucleotides, the CDR3 is TGTGCCAGCAGCTTAATCCGGACGGTTTACAATGAGCAGTTCTTC.

V usage is TRBV4-2 and J usage is TRBJ2-3; 11 nucleotides agree with TRBD2. The length of the CDR3 is 16 residues. J gave up 2 bases and V 4 bases, and 5 bases lay outside the gene matches. Germline assignment: CDR1 LGHNA and CDR2 YNFKEQ. The CDR3 region is CASSRSSGGATDTQYF. The CDR3 region has the DNA TGTGCCAGCAGCCGAAGTAGCGGGGGGGCCACAGATACGCAGTATTTT.

The gene calls are TRBV4-3 and TRBJ1-6; D not certain. Deletions cut 0 bases from V and 8 bases from J, with 17 bases between. The CDR3 extends over 17 amino acids. Germline loops: CDR1 LGHNA, CDR2 YSLEER. This CDR3 reads CASSQDHTRSFDSPLHF. DNA of the CDR3: TGCGCCAGCAGCCAAGACCACACACGGTCCTTCGATTCACCCCTCCACTTT.

There are a few counts of this clonotype. The gene calls are TRBV28 and TRBJ2-7; D possibly uses TRBD1 or TRBD2 (5 bases each). Germline CDR1 and CDR2: MDHEN and SYDVKM. V was pared by 9 bases and J by 2 bases, with 17 bases between. The CDR3 consists of 14 residues. The CDR3 DNA follows: TGTGCCAGTCGAGACGGGGACCGGACCTACGAGCAGTACTTC. Amino acid sequence: CASRDGDRTYEQYF.

V and J are TRBV30 and TRBJ1-1; D is unclear. With 0 bases removed from V and 2 bases from J, the gap between germline ends came to 10 bases. The CDR3 spans 14 residues. Germline V gives CDR1 GTSNPN, CDR2 SVGIG (reference sequence). CDR3 coding DNA: TGTGCCTGGAGTGTTAGCAGAAGTAACACTGAAGCTTTCTTT. This codes for CAWSVSRSNTEAFF.

V gene TRBV7-2 combines with J gene TRBJ2-5, with 7 bases matching TRBD2. Germline V gene sequence: CDR1 SGHTA, CDR2 FQGNSA. The CDR3 contains 15 residues. J lost 3 bases, V lost 5 bases, and 9 bases had no gene match. CDR3 nucleotide sequence: TGTGCCAGCAGCCGCCCCGCGGGAGCTAAAGAGACCCAGTACTTC. Its translation: CASSRPAGAKETQYF.

The CDR3 nucleotides are TGCAGTGCCCGCGGATCTGGGGACCTCCCCGAGCAGTACTTC. Protein sequence: CSARGSGDLPEQYF. The chain has TRBV20-1 and TRBJ2-7; D may be TRBD1 or TRBD2 (5 bases each). The length of the CDR3 is 14 residues. The V gene's germline CDR1 is DFQATT and CDR2 SNEGSKA (reference sequence). Trimming shortened V by 6 bases and J by 6 bases, and 21 bases separated the two germline ends.

This sequence joins TRBV5-8 and TRBJ2-5; D is perhaps TRBD2 (6 bases). The tail of the sequence fits TRBJ2-7 better, so the J call may be wrong. In germline, CDR1 is SGHTS, CDR2 YDEGEE. The CDR3 spans 14 residues. CDR3 DNA: TGTGCCAGCAGCCCTTGGGGGGTATCGTACGAGCAGTACTTC. Its translation is CASSPWGVSYEQYF.

There are a few counts of this clonotype. Germline and junction disagree at one end, which may indicate a read error. This chain links TRBV4-3 with TRBJ2-2; perhaps TRBD1 as D (6 bases). The CDR3 extends over 19 amino acids. Per the germline V gene, CDR1 is LGHNA and CDR2 is YSLEER. The CDR3 DNA reads TGCGCCAGCAGCCAAGTACTCGCCATAGGGGGAGTGATCACCGGGGAGTTGTTTTTT. It codes for CASSQVLAIGGVITGELFF.

The sample holds many counts of this clonotype. This chain links TRBV28 with TRBJ2-7; 9 bases align to TRBD1. Germline V gene sequence: CDR1 MDHEN, CDR2 SYDVKM. J lost 2 bases, V lost 3 bases, and 5 bases had no gene match. There are 15 residues in the CDR3. The DNA for the CDR3 is TGTGCCAGCAGTTTTACAGGGGGCATACCCTACGAGCAGTACTTC. This encodes CASSFTGGIPYEQYF. Drawing the rest from reference TRBV28 and TRBJ2-7, the complete variable domain is DVKVTQSSRYLVKRTGEKVFLECVQDMDHENMFWYRQDPGLGLRLIYFSYDVKMKEKGDIPEGYSVSREKKERFSLILESASTNQTSMYLCASSFTGGIPYEQYFGPGTRLTVT.

The chain uses TRBV20-1 and TRBJ2-1; D uncertain. The germline V gene has CDR1 DFQATT and CDR2 SNEGSKA (reference sequence). CDR3 length: 15 amino acids. The V end lost 0 bases, the J end lost 0 bases, and 9 bases lay between the germline ends. In DNA, the CDR3 is TGCAGTGCTAGAGATGGATTCAGCTCCTACAATGAGCAGTTCTTC. It codes for CSARDGFSSYNEQFF.